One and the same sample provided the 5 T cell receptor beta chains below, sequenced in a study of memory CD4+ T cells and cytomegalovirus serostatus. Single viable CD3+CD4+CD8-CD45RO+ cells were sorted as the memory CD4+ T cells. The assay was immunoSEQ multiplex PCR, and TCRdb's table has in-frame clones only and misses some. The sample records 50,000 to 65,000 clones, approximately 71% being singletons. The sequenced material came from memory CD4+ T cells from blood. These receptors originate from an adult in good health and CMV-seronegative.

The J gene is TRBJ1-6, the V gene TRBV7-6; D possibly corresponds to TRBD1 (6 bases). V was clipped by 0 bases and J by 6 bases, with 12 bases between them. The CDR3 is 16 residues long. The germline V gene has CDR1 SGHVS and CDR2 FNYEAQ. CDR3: CASSLANRAGNSPLHF. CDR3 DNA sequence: TGTGCCAGCAGCTTAGCGAACAGGGCTGGTAATTCACCCCTCCACTTT.

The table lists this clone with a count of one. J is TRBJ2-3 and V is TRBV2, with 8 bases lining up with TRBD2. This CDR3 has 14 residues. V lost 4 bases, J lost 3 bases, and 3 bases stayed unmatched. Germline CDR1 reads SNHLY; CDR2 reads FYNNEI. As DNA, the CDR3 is TGTGCCAGCAGTGGCGGACTAGCAACAGATACGCAGTATTTT. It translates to CASSGGLATDTQYF. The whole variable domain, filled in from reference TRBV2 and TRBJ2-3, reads EPEVTQTPSHQVTQMGQEVILRCVPISNHLYFYWYRQILGQKVEFLVSFYNNEISEKSEIFDDQFSVERPDGSNFTLKIRSTKLEDSAMYFCASSGGLATDTQYFGPGTRLTVL.

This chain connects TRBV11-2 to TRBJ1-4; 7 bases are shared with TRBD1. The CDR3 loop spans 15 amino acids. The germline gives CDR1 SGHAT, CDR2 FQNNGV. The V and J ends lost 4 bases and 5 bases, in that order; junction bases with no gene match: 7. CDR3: CASSSRTGSNEKLFF. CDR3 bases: TGTGCCAGCAGCTCCCGGACAGGCTCAAATGAAAAACTGTTTTTT. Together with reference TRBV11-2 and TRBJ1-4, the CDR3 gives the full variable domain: EAGVAQSPRYKIIEKRQSVAFWCNPISGHATLYWYQQILGQGPKLLIQFQNNGVVDDSQLPKDRFSAERLKGVDSTLKIQPAKLEDSAVYLCASSSRTGSNEKLFFGSGTQLSVL.

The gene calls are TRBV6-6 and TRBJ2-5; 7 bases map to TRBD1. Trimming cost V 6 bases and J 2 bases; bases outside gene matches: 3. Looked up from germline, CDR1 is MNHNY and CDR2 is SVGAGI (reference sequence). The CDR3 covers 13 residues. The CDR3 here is CASRRGQQETQYF. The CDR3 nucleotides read TGTGCCAGCAGAAGGGGGCAGCAAGAGACCCAGTACTTC.

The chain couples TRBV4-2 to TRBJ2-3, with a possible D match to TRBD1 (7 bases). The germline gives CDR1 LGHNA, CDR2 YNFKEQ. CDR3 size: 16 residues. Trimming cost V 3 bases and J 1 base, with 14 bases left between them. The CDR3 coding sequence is TGTGCCAGCAGCCAGTCCAGGGGGGCTGGCACAGATACGCAGTATTTT. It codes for CASSQSRGAGTDTQYF.